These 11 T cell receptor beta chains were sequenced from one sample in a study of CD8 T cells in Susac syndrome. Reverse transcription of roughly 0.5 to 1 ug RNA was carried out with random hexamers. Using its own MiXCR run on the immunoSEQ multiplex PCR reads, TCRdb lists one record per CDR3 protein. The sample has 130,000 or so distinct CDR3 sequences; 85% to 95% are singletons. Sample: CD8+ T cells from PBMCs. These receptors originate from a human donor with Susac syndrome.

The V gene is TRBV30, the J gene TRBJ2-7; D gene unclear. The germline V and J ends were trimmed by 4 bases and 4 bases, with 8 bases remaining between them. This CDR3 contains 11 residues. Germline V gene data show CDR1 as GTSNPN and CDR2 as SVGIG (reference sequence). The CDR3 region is CAWTVGYEQYF. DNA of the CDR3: TGTGCCTGGACAGTAGGGTACGAGCAGTACTTC.

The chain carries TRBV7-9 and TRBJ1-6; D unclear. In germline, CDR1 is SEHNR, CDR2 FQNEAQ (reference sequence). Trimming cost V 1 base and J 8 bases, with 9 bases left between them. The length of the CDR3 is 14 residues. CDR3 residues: CASSLEREYSPLHF. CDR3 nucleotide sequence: TGTGCCAGCAGCTTAGAGCGGGAGTATTCACCCCTCCACTTT. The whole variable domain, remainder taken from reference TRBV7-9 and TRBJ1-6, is DTGVSQNPRHKITKRGQNVTFRCDPISEHNRLYWYRQTLGQGPEFLTYFQNEAQLEKSRLLSDRFSAERPKGSFSTLEIQRTEQGDSAMYLCASSLEREYSPLHFGNGTRLTVT.

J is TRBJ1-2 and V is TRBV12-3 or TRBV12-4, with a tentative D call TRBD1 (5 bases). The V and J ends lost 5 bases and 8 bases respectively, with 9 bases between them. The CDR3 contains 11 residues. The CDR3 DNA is TGTGCCAGCAGTCTCAGGGACGGCTACACCTTC. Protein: CASSLRDGYTF.

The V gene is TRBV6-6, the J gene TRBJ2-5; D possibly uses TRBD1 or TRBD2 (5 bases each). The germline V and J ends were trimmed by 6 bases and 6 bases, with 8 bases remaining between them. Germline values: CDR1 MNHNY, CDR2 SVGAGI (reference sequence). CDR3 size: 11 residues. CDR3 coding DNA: TGTGCCAGCAGGGGGGATCAGACCCAGTACTTC. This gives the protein CASRGDQTQYF.

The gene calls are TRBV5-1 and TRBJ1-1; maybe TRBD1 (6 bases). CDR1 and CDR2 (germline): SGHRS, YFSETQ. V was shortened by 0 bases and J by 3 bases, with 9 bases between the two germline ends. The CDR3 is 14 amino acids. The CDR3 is CASSLGRGDTEAFF. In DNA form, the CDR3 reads TGCGCCAGCAGCTTGGGCAGGGGCGACACTGAAGCTTTCTTT.

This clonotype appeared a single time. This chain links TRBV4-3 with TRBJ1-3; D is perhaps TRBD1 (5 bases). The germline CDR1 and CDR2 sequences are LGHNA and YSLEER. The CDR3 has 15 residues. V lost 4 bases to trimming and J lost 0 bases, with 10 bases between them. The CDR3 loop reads CASSPRDVSGNTIYF. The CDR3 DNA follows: TGCGCCAGCAGCCCCCGGGACGTCTCTGGAAACACCATATATTTT.

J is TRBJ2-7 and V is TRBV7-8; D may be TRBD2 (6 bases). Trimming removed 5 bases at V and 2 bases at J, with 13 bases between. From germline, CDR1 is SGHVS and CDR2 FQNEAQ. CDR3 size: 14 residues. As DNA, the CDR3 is TGTGCCAGCAGCCCACCGGAGCGGGCCTACGAGCAGTACTTC. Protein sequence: CASSPPERAYEQYF.

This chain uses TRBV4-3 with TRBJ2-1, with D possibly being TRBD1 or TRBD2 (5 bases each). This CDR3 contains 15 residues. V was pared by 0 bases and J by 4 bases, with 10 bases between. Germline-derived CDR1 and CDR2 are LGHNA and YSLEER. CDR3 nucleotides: TGCGCCAGCAGCCAAGATCGGGACGGGTACAATGAGCAGTTCTTC. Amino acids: CASSQDRDGYNEQFF.

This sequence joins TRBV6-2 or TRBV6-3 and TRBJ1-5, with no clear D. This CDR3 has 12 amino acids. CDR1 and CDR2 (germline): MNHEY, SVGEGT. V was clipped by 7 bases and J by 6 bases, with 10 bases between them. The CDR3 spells CASTSVGQPQHF. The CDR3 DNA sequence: TGTGCCAGCACTTCCGTGGGTCAGCCCCAGCATTTT.

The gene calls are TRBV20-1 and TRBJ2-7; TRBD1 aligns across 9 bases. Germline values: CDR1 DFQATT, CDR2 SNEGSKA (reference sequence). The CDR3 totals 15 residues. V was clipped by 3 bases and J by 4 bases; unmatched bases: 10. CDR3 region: CSARDSRDRVYEQYF. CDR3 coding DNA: TGCAGTGCTAGGGACTCCCGGGACAGGGTTTACGAGCAGTACTTC.

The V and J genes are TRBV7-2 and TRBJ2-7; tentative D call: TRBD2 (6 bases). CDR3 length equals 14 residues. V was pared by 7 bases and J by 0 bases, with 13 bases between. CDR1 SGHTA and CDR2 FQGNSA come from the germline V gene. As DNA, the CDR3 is TGTGCCAGCACCCCTCCGGGAGTCTCCTACGAGCAGTACTTC. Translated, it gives CASTPPGVSYEQYF.